Shown below are 25 T cell receptor beta chains from a single sample sequenced in a study of T cell responses to AZD1222 COVID-19 vaccine. Sequencing used immunoSEQ multiplex PCR; TCRdb keeps in-frame clones, though not all of them. The table has 150,000 to 200,000 clones, 88% seen once. Sequenced material: peripheral blood, taken 28 days after the second AZD1222 dose. The receptors shown here come from an adult who received the AZD1222 COVID-19 vaccine.

The CDR3 sequence: CASSQDRRGNTEAFF. The CDR3 DNA sequence: TGCGCCAGCAGCCAAGACCGCCGGGGGAACACTGAAGCTTTCTTT. The gene calls are TRBV4-1 and TRBJ1-1; D remains unclear. Germline CDR1 MGHRA, CDR2 YSYEKL. The CDR3 sequence is 15 residues long. V lost 0 bases to trimming and J lost 1 base, with 9 bases between them.

This chain connects TRBV30 to TRBJ1-6; D is unresolved. The CDR3 contains 15 residues. V lost 0 bases and J 8 bases, leaving 14 bases between the germline ends. Germline values: CDR1 GTSNPN, CDR2 SVGIG (reference sequence). Here the CDR3 DNA reads TGTGCCTGGAGTGTCTCCCGGGCGGCGTATTCACCCCTCCACTTT. Translating gives CAWSVSRAAYSPLHF.

This chain joins TRBV10-3 and TRBJ1-5, with D hard to call. The germline gives CDR1 ENHRY, CDR2 SYGVKD. The germline V and J ends were trimmed by 0 bases and 9 bases, with 12 bases remaining between them. The CDR3 totals 14 residues. The CDR3 is CAISESKAGWPQHF. The CDR3 DNA sequence: TGTGCCATCAGTGAGTCGAAGGCCGGTTGGCCCCAGCATTTT.

J is TRBJ2-5 and V is TRBV6-6; D remains ambiguous. V shed 5 bases and J shed 4 bases, with 14 bases lying between them. The CDR3 is 14 amino acids. Germline CDR1 and CDR2: MNHNY and SVGAGI (reference sequence). The CDR3 protein is CASSAATLGETQYF. CDR3 nucleotide sequence: TGTGCCAGCAGTGCAGCTACCCTGGGAGAGACCCAGTACTTC.

The chain is built from TRBV19 and TRBJ2-2; D perhaps matches TRBD1 (5 bases). Trimming left V 3 bases short and J 8 bases short, with 16 bases between. Per germline, CDR1 LNHDA and CDR2 SQIVND (reference sequence). The CDR3 totals 15 residues. This CDR3 reads CASSMQETHRGELFF. In DNA form, the CDR3 reads TGTGCCAGTAGTATGCAAGAAACGCACAGGGGGGAGCTGTTTTTT. Based on the CDR3 plus reference TRBV19 and TRBJ2-2, the full variable domain is DGGITQSPKYLFRKEGQNVTLSCEQNLNHDAMYWYRQDPGQGLRLIYYSQIVNDFQKGDIAEGYSVSREKKESFPLTVTSAQKNPTAFYLCASSMQETHRGELFFGEGSRLTVL.

This chain uses TRBV5-1 with TRBJ1-3; D may be TRBD1 (5 bases). Germline CDR1 is SGHRS and CDR2 is YFSETQ. The ends were cut back, 3 bases at V and 0 bases at J, with 10 bases in the middle. The CDR3 contains 15 residues. CDR3 residues: CASSWGESSGNTIYF. For the CDR3, the DNA is TGCGCCAGCAGCTGGGGGGAGAGCTCTGGAAACACCATATATTTT.

The gene calls are TRBV10-3 and TRBJ1-1, with a possible D match to TRBD1 (5 bases). The length of the CDR3 is 13 residues. Germline CDR1 is ENHRY and CDR2 is SYGVKD. V lost 7 bases and J 0 bases, leaving 9 bases between the germline ends. CDR3 protein: CAINDRMNTEAFF. The CDR3 region has the DNA TGTGCCATCAACGACAGAATGAACACTGAAGCTTTCTTT.

This sequence joins TRBV6-2 or TRBV6-3 and TRBJ2-5; D not certain. The V gene lost 2 bases and the J gene lost 2 bases, with 6 bases spanning the gap. The CDR3 extends over 13 amino acids. Germline lookup yields CDR1 MNHEY and CDR2 SVGEGT. CDR3 residues: CASSYERQETQYF. The CDR3 region has the DNA TGTGCCAGCAGTTACGAGAGACAAGAGACCCAGTACTTC.

The V and J genes are TRBV3-1 (or the pseudogene TRBV3-2) and TRBJ2-5, with D possibly called TRBD1 or TRBD2 (5 bases each). The CDR3 has 15 residues. Germline CDR1 is LGHDT and CDR2 is YNNKEL (reference sequence). Trimming removed 5 bases from V and 5 bases from J, with 18 bases in between. CDR3 sequence reads: CASSSVDGARETQYF. The CDR3, as DNA: TGTGCCAGCAGCTCCGTGGACGGGGCCAGGGAGACCCAGTACTTC.

This clone was counted between two and nine times. The chain couples TRBV15 to TRBJ1-5; 7 bases align to TRBD1. Germline loops: CDR1 LNHNV, CDR2 YYDKDF (reference sequence). V lost 0 bases, J lost 0 bases, and 11 bases stayed unmatched. CDR3 length: 19 residues. CDR3 region: CATSRDRAEGAGSNQPQHF. Here the CDR3 DNA reads TGTGCCACCAGCAGAGATCGCGCTGAGGGGGCCGGTAGCAATCAGCCCCAGCATTTT. The variable domain in full, completed from reference TRBV15 and TRBJ1-5, reads DAMVIQNPRYQVTQFGKPVTLSCSQTLNHNVMYWYQQKSSQAPKLLFHYYDKDFNNEADTPDNFQSRRPNTSFCFLDIRSPGLGDTAMYLCATSRDRAEGAGSNQPQHFGDGTRLSIL.

The chain employs TRBV3-1 (or the pseudogene TRBV3-2) and TRBJ2-7, with 8 bases matching TRBD2. Germline CDR1 reads LGHDT; CDR2 reads YNNKEL (reference sequence). This CDR3 has 16 amino acids. The V and J ends lost 5 bases and 0 bases, in that order; junction bases with no gene match: 9. CDR3 residues: CASSEVTSASSYEQYF. The CDR3, as DNA: TGTGCCAGCAGCGAAGTGACTAGCGCGAGCTCCTACGAGCAGTACTTC.

The rearrangement links TRBV6-5 to TRBJ2-3; D gene ambiguous. Trimming took 5 bases from V and 3 from J, leaving 9 bases between them. The CDR3 is 13 amino acids. Per the germline V gene, CDR1 is MNHEY and CDR2 is SVGAGI. DNA of the CDR3: TGTGCCAGCAGTCCCCTGGGGACAGATACGCAGTATTTT. Amino acid sequence: CASSPLGTDTQYF.

The rearrangement links TRBV14 to TRBJ2-3; D is ambiguous. From germline, CDR1 is SGHDN and CDR2 FVKESK. V gave up 0 bases and J gave up 3 bases, with 10 bases separating them. This CDR3 spans 15 amino acids. CDR3 region: CASSQEVGRTDTQYF. The CDR3 DNA reads TGTGCCAGCAGCCAAGAGGTCGGGCGGACAGATACGCAGTATTTT.

CDR3 nucleotide sequence: TGCGCCAGCAGCTTGTACAACACAGATACGCAGTATTTT. Translation: CASSLYNTDTQYF. This rearrangement joins TRBV5-1 to TRBJ2-3; D call uncertain. There are 13 residues in the CDR3. Germline-derived CDR1 and CDR2 are SGHRS and YFSETQ. The germline V and J ends were trimmed by 1 base and 2 bases, with 5 bases remaining between them.

The J gene is TRBJ1-2, the V gene TRBV4-1, with 7 bases that match TRBD1. This CDR3 comprises 15 residues. Per the germline V gene, CDR1 is MGHRA and CDR2 is YSYEKL. Unmatched junction bases numbered 11, after V lost 5 bases and J lost 5 bases. The CDR3 region is CASSWPRGLGYGYTF. The CDR3 nucleotides are TGCGCCAGCAGCTGGCCGAGGGGGCTTGGGTATGGCTACACCTTC.

V gene TRBV10-2 combines with J gene TRBJ1-6; D remains unclear. Per the germline V gene, CDR1 is WSHSY and CDR2 is SAAADI. Trimming shortened V by 0 bases and J by 8 bases, and 8 bases separated the two germline ends. The CDR3 is made up of 14 amino acids. This chain's CDR3 is CASSESRLDSPLHF. DNA for the CDR3: TGCGCCAGCAGTGAGTCGAGGCTCGATTCACCCCTCCACTTT.

This clone was recorded only once. The J gene is TRBJ1-3, the V gene TRBV5-4; perhaps TRBD1 as D (5 bases). The CDR3 runs 16 residues. The germline V gene has CDR1 SGHNT and CDR2 YYREEE (reference sequence). V was clipped by 4 bases and J by 0 bases, with 14 bases between them. Here the CDR3 reads CASSAGTGSSGNTIYF. CDR3 in DNA: TGTGCCAGCAGCGCCGGTACAGGCTCCTCTGGAAACACCATATATTTT.

The chain joins TRBV2 to TRBJ1-1, with a possible D match to TRBD1 (5 bases). Trimming left V 8 bases short and J 10 bases short, with 11 bases between. Germline assignment: CDR1 SNHLY and CDR2 FYNNEI. This CDR3 comprises 10 residues. CDR3: CASRGVAAFF. The CDR3 region has the DNA TGTGCCAGCCGAGGGGTTGCAGCTTTCTTT.

This chain connects TRBV3-1 (or the pseudogene TRBV3-2) to TRBJ2-7, with D unresolved. The CDR3 is 15 residues long. Germline V gene lookup returns CDR1 LGHDT and CDR2 YNNKEL (reference sequence). The V gene lost 4 bases and the J gene lost 0 bases, with 13 bases spanning the gap. CDR3 bases: TGTGCCAGCAGCCGATCATCTGACAACTCCTACGAGCAGTACTTC. Its translation is CASSRSSDNSYEQYF.

The V and J genes are TRBV7-8 and TRBJ1-5; D is perhaps TRBD1 (5 bases). The V and J ends lost 7 bases and 5 bases respectively, with 15 bases between them. There are 14 residues in the CDR3. The germline V gene encodes CDR1 SGHVS and CDR2 FQNEAQ. The CDR3 loop reads CASNRGDLDQPQHF. Written as DNA, the CDR3 is TGTGCCAGCAATCGAGGGGATCTTGATCAGCCCCAGCATTTT.

This clone was counted a single time. The CDR3 loop reads CASSLRQGYGYTF. The DNA of the CDR3 is TGTGCCAGCAGCTTAAGGCAGGGTTACGGCTACACCTTC. J is TRBJ1-2 and V is TRBV11-2, with D possibly being TRBD1 (5 bases). Looked up from germline, CDR1 is SGHAT and CDR2 is FQNNGV. Trimming shortened V by 2 bases and J by 8 bases, and 12 bases separated the two germline ends. CDR3 length: 13 amino acids.

This chain uses TRBV2 with TRBJ1-1; 8 bases map to TRBD1. The CDR3 runs 17 residues. Germline V gene lookup returns CDR1 SNHLY and CDR2 FYNNEI. The J segment lost 0 bases and the V segment lost 6 bases, leaving 12 bases of the junction unmatched. The CDR3 here is CASSGQGITSMNTEAFF. DNA of the CDR3: TGTGCCAGCAGCGGACAGGGAATAACCAGTATGAACACTGAAGCTTTCTTT.

This chain links TRBV7-2 with TRBJ2-3; D ambiguous. Germline loops: CDR1 SGHTA, CDR2 FQGNSA. The CDR3 contains 16 residues. The V and J ends lost 3 bases and 2 bases respectively, with 15 bases between them. CDR3: CASSFNRETHTDTQYF. The CDR3 coding sequence is TGTGCCAGCAGCTTTAATCGCGAGACTCACACAGATACGCAGTATTTT.

This clone has only one observation. V usage is TRBV5-1 and J usage is TRBJ1-6; a weak D match, TRBD1 (6 bases). The CDR3 has 13 amino acids. The germline CDR1 and CDR2 sequences are SGHRS and YFSETQ. Deletions cut 2 bases from V and 9 bases from J, with 9 bases between. CDR3 nucleotides: TGCGCCAGCAGCTTTGGGGGCAGTTCACCCCTCCACTTT. Its protein is CASSFGGSSPLHF.

This clone was recorded many times. The rearrangement uses TRBV7-8 and TRBJ1-5; D unresolved. CDR3 length equals 14 residues. Deletions cut 4 bases from V and 2 bases from J, with 9 bases between. Germline V gene lookup returns CDR1 SGHVS and CDR2 FQNEAQ. CDR3 region: CASSSRSGNQPQHF. The CDR3, as DNA: TGTGCCAGCAGCTCGAGATCAGGCAATCAGCCCCAGCATTTT.